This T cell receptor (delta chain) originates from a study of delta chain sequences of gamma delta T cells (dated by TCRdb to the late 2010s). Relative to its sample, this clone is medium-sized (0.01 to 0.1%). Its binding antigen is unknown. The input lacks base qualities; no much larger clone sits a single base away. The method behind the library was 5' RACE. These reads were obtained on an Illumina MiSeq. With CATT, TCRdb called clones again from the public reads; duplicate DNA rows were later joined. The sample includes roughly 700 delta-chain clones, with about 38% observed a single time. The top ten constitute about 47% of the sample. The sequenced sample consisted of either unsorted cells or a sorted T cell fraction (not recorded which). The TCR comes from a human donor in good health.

At the DNA level, the sequence is TGTGCCTGTGACACCGTGTCACTTCGTACTGGGGGATACCACGCTGCGGGTAAACTCATCTTT. Its protein product is CACDTVSLRTGGYHAAGKLIF. The chain couples TRDV2 to TRDJ1; TRDD3 matches 12 bases in the middle. The V end gives up 0 bases and the J end 7 bases, leaving 23 bases in the junction not matched to a gene. From its cysteine to its phenylalanine, the CDR3 spans 21 amino acids. Kept here is only the CDR3 DNA, which spans 63 bases and is read in frame from base 1. CDR1 is given as GEAIGNYY and CDR2 as EKD, both from the germline V gene.